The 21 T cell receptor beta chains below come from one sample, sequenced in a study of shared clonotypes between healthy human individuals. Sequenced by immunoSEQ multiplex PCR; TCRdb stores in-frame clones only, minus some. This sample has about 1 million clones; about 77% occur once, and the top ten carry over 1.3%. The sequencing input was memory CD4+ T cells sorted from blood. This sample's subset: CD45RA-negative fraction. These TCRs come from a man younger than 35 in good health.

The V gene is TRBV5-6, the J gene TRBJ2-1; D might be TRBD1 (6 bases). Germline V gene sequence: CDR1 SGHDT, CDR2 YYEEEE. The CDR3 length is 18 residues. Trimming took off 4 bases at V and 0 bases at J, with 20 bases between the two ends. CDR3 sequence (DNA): TGTGCCAGCAGCCCAGGGTCAGGGGTTACGAGCTCCTACAATGAGCAGTTCTTC. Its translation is CASSPGSGVTSSYNEQFF. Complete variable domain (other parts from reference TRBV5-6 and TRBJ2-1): DAGVTQSPTHLIKTRGQQVTLRCSPKSGHDTVSWYQQALGQGPQFIFQYYEEEERQRGNFPDRFSGHQFPNYSSELNVNALLLGDSALYLCASSPGSGVTSSYNEQFFGPGTRLTVL.

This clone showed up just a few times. In DNA form, the CDR3 reads TGCGCCAGCAGCCAGGACTATGAAGAGACCCAGTACTTC. It is translated as CASSQDYEETQYF. The chain carries TRBV5-1 and TRBJ2-5; D perhaps matches TRBD2 (6 bases). Germline V gene data show CDR1 as SGHRS and CDR2 as YFSETQ. Deletions cut 4 bases from V and 3 bases from J, with 10 bases between. CDR3 length equals 13 residues.

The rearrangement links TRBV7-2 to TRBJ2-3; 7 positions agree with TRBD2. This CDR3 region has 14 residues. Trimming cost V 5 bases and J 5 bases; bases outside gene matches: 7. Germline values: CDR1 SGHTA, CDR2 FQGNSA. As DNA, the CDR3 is TGTGCCAGCAGCCCGGGACTAAAGGGAGATACGCAGTATTTT. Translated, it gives CASSPGLKGDTQYF.

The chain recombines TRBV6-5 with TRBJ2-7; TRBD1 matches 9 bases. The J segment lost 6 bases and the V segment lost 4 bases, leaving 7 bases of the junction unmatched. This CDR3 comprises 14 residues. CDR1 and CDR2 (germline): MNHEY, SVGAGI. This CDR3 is CASSWRQGVSEQYF. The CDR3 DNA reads TGTGCCAGCAGTTGGAGACAGGGGGTGTCCGAGCAGTACTTC.

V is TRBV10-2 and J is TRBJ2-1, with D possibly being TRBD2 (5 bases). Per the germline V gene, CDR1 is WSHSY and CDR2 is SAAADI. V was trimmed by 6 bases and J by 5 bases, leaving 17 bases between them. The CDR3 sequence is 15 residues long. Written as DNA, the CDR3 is TGCGCCAGCAGGGATGAGACCAAGAGGGACAATGAGCAGTTCTTC. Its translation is CASRDETKRDNEQFF.

CDR3 DNA sequence: TGCAGCGTGCTGGGACTAGCGGGAGAGTACCAAGAGACCCAGTACTTC. Translated, it gives CSVLGLAGEYQETQYF. The chain is built from TRBV29-1 and TRBJ2-5, with TRBD2 matching 14 bases. The CDR3 sequence is 16 residues long. Germline assignment: CDR1 SQVTM and CDR2 ANQGSEA. Unmatched junction bases numbered 6, after V lost 6 bases and J lost 0 bases. Drawing the rest from reference TRBV29-1 and TRBJ2-5, the complete variable domain is SAVISQKPSRDICQRGTSLTIQCQVDSQVTMMFWYRQQPGQSLTLIATANQGSEATYESGFVIDKFPISRPNLTFSTLTVSNMSPEDSSIYLCSVLGLAGEYQETQYFGPGTRLLVL.

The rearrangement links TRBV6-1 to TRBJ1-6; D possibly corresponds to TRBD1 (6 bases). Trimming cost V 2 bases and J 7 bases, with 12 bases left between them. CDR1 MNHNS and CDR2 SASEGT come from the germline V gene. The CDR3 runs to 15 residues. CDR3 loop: CASSEYQGMNSPLHF. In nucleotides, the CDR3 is TGTGCCAGCAGTGAATATCAGGGGATGAATTCACCCCTCCACTTT.

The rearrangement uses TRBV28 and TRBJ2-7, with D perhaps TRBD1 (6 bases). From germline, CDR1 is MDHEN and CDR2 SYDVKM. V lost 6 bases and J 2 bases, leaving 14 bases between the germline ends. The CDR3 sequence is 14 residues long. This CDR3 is CASSPGDNPYEQYF. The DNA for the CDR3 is TGTGCCAGCAGCCCCGGGGACAATCCCTACGAGCAGTACTTC.

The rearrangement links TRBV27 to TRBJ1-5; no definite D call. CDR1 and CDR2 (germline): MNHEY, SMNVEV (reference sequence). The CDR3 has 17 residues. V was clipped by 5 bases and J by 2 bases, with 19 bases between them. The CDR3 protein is CASSPREEVAGNQPQHF. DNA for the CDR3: TGTGCCAGCAGTCCCCGGGAGGAGGTAGCGGGCAATCAGCCCCAGCATTTT.

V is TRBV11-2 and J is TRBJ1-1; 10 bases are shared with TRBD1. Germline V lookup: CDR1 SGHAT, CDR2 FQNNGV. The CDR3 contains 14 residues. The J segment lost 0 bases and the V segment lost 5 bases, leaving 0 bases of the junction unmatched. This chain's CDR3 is CASSGQGVNTEAFF. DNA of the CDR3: TGTGCCAGCAGCGGACAGGGGGTGAACACTGAAGCTTTCTTT.

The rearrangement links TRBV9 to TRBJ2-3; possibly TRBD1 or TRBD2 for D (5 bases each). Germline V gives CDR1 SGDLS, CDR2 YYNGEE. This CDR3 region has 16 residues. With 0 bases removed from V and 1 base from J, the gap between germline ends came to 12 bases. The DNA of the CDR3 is TGTGCCAGCAGCGTAGAAGGGGACCGCCGCACAGATACGCAGTATTTT. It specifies CASSVEGDRRTDTQYF.

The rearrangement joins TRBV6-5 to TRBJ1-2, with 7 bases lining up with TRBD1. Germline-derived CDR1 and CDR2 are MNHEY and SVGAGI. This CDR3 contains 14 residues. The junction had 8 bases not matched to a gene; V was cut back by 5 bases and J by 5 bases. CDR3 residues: CASSGTVGWYGYTF. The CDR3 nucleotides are TGTGCCAGCAGTGGGACAGTGGGGTGGTATGGCTACACCTTC.

The CDR3 spells CASSPGKPSYEQYF. The CDR3 bases are TGTGCCAGCTCACCAGGCAAACCTTCCTACGAGCAGTACTTC. The V call is TRBV18, the J call TRBJ2-7; D is unresolved. This CDR3 is built from 14 residues. The germline CDR1 and CDR2 sequences are KGHSH and LQKENI. The V and J ends lost 2 bases and 1 base respectively, with 9 bases between them.

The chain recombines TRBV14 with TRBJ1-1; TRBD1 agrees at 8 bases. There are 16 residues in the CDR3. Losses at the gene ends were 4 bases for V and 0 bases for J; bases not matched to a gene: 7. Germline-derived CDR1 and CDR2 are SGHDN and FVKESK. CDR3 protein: CASSPRTGKLNTEAFF. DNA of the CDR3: TGTGCCAGCAGCCCTCGGACAGGGAAACTGAACACTGAAGCTTTCTTT.

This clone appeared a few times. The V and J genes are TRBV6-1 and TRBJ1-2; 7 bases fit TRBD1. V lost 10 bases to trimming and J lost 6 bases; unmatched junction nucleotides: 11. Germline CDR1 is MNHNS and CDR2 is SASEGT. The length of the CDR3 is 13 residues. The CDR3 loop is CATKERGQNGYTF. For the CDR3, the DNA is TGTGCCACCAAAGAGAGGGGGCAGAATGGCTACACCTTC.

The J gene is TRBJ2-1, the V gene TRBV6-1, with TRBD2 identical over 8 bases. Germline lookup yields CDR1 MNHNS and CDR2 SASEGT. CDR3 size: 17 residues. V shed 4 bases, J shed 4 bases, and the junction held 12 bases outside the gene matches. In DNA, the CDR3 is TGTGCCAGCAGTGCGAGTAGAAGCGGGGGACGTTACAATGAGCAGTTCTTC. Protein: CASSASRSGGRYNEQFF.

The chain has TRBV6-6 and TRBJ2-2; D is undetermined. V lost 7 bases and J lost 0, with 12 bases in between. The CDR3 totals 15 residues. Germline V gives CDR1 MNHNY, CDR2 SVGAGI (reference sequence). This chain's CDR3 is CASTLEDSNTGELFF. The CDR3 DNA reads TGTGCCAGCACCCTTGAGGATTCGAACACCGGGGAGCTGTTTTTT.

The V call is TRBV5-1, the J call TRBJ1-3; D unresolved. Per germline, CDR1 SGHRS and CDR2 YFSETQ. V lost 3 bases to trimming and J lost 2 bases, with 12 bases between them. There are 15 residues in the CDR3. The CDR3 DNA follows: TGCGCCAGCAGCTGGGATAACTCCCCTGGAAACACCATATATTTT. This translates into CASSWDNSPGNTIYF.

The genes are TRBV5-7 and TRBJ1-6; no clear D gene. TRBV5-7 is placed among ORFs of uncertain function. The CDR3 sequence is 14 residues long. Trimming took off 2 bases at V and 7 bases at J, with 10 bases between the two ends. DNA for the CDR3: TGTGCCAGCAGCTTAGGCCGGGAAAATTCACCCCTCCACTTT. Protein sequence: CASSLGRENSPLHF.

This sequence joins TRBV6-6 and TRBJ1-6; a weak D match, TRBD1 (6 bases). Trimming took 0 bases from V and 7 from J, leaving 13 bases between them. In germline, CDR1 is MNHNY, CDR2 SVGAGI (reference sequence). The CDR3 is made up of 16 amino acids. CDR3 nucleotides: TGTGCCAGCAGTTACTCGATGGACAGAAGAAATTCACCCCTCCACTTT. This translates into CASSYSMDRRNSPLHF.

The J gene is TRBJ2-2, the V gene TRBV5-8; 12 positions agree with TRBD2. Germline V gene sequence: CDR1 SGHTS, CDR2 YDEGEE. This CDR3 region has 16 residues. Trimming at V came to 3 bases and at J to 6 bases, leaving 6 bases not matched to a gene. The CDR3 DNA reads TGTGCCAGCAGCTCCTTGACTAGCGGGGGTTCCGGGGAGCTGTTTTTT. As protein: CASSSLTSGGSGELFF.